The entry below describes one T cell receptor (beta chain). Trimming left V 6 bases short and J 3 bases short, with 18 bases between. This CDR3 has 15 amino acids. CDR1 and CDR2 from the germline V gene are KGHSH and LQKENI. Reverse transcription of 0.5 to 1 ug RNA was performed with random hexamers. Each CDR3 protein gets one entry after TCRdb re-called the immunoSEQ multiplex PCR reads with MiXCR. In the table there are about 180,000 distinct CDR3 sequences, roughly 92% of which are singletons. The data are from a study of CD8 T cells in Susac syndrome. The specimen was CD4+ T cells from PBMCs. This chain links TRBV18 with TRBJ2-7, with D maybe TRBD1 (6 bases). This clonotype originated in a human donor with Susac syndrome. Here the CDR3 reads CASSRGATGNYEQYF. The CDR3 DNA is TGTGCCAGCTCCCGCGGAGCAACAGGGAACTACGAGCAGTACTTC.